Listed below are T cell receptor beta chains from one sample, sequenced in a study of T cells in Graves' hyperthyroidism and ophthalmopathy. From the multiplex PCR reads, TCRdb called clonotypes with MiXCR, one entry per CDR3 protein. The table lists about 480,000 distinct CDR3 sequences, 24% of them singletons. The sequenced material came from blood. The receptors come from a woman aged 30 to 39 with Graves' ophthalmopathy. The CDR3 runs from the conserved cysteine through the conserved F or W. A D gene is named only where the DNA matches it firmly. Some rows mark clone size as missing; the rest say once, few, many or name a class of expanded clone.

j_call | d_call | clone_size | v_call | cdr3_aa | cdr3_nt
TRBJ1-5 | NA | NA | TRBV2 | CASSARGSNQPQHF | TGTGCCAGCAGTGCGAGGGGAAGCAATCAGCCCCAGCATTTT
TRBJ2-7 | NA | NA | TRBV19 | CASSMLGEQYF | TGTGCCAGCTCAATGCTAGGCGAGCAGTACTTC
TRBJ2-5 | NA | few | TRBV7-3 | CASSLTTALKETQYF | TGTGCCAGCAGCTTGACGACCGCCCTTAAAGAGACCCAGTACTTC
TRBJ2-2 | NA | many | TRBV14 | CASSQGTSVGHTGELFF | TGTGCCAGCAGCCAGGGGACATCCGTAGGGCACACCGGGGAGCTGTTTTTT
TRBJ2-7 | TRBD1 | many | TRBV28 | CASTTRTGGYEQYF | TGTGCCAGCACCACCCGGACAGGAGGTTATGAGCAGTACTTC
TRBJ1-5 | TRBD1 | many | TRBV6-1 | CASSDRQGRNQPQHF | TGTGCCAGCAGCGACCGACAGGGGAGGAATCAGCCCCAGCATTTT
TRBJ2-5 | NA | many | TRBV24-1 | CATSDPGQTQYF | TGTGCCACCAGTGACCCCGGCCAGACCCAGTACTTC
TRBJ2-7 | TRBD1 | many | TRBV7-2 | CASSQRTGGSYEQYF | TGTGCCAGCAGCCAACGGACAGGGGGCTCCTACGAGCAGTACTTC
TRBJ2-3 | NA | many | TRBV13 | CASSLRGTDTQYF | TGTGCCAGCAGTCTCCGGGGCACAGATACGCAGTATTTT
TRBJ1-1 | NA | many | TRBV15 | CATSDQTGNTEAFF | TGTGCCACCAGCGATCAGACAGGGAACACTGAAGCTTTCTTT
TRBJ2-7 | NA | few | TRBV5-1 | CASSLARGQNSYEQYF | TGCGCCAGCAGCTTGGCCCGGGGTCAGAACTCCTACGAGCAGTACTTC
TRBJ2-5 | NA | many | TRBV14 | CASSQELLQETQYF | TGTGCCAGCAGCCAAGAACTGCTCCAAGAGACCCAGTACTTC
TRBJ1-2 | TRBD1 | once | TRBV30 | CAWSVRDRAYTF | TGTGCCTGGAGTGTCCGGGACAGGGCCTACACCTTC
TRBJ1-5 | TRBD1 | many | TRBV19 | CASSARLGQPNQPQHF | TGTGCCAGTAGTGCTCGACTGGGACAGCCAAATCAGCCCCAGCATTTT
TRBJ2-4 | NA | NA | TRBV6-5 | CASSYSNRENIKYF | TGTGCCAGCAGTTACTCAAACAGGGAGAACATTAAGTACTTC
TRBJ2-7 | TRBD1 | many | TRBV19 | CASSPAGTGGYEQYF | TGTGCCAGTAGTCCCGCCGGGACAGGGGGCTACGAGCAGTACTTC
TRBJ2-5 | TRBD2 | few | TRBV20-1 | CSAGGLAGHPRIGETQYF | TGCAGTGCCGGGGGACTAGCGGGGCACCCTAGGATCGGAGAGACCCAGTACTTC
TRBJ2-7 | NA | NA | TRBV11-2 | CASSSRDGLSYEQYF | TGTGCCAGCAGCAGTCGGGACGGACTATCCTACGAGCAGTACTTC
TRBJ1-1 | NA | NA | TRBV13 | CASSHSYMNTEAFF | TGTGCCAGCAGCCACAGTTATATGAACACTGAAGCTTTCTTT
TRBJ1-1 | NA | NA | TRBV10-3 | CAIRPGDGNTEAFF | TGTGCCATCAGACCGGGGGATGGGAACACTGAAGCTTTCTTT
TRBJ1-2 | TRBD1 | few | TRBV29-1 | CSVLRDRGPGYTF | TGCAGCGTCCTCCGGGACAGGGGGCCGGGCTACACCTTC
TRBJ2-7 | NA | many | TRBV4-1 | CASSQPLQGSEQYF | TGCGCCAGCAGCCAACCCCTACAGGGAAGCGAGCAGTACTTC
TRBJ1-5 | NA | many | TRBV6-1 | CASRGSNQPQHF | TGTGCCAGCAGAGGTAGCAATCAGCCCCAGCATTTT
TRBJ1-1 | TRBD1 | many | TRBV7-9 | CASSPFGMGRTGGFF | TGTGCCAGCAGCCCTTTTGGCATGGGCCGGACAGGGGGTTTCTTT
TRBJ1-2 | NA | many | TRBV27 | CASRAIGLNYGYTF | TGTGCCAGCAGGGCCATAGGGCTGAACTATGGCTACACCTTC
TRBJ1-3 | NA | many | TRBV12-3/TRBV12-4 | CAMTTRADSGNTIYF | TGTGCCATGACGACTAGGGCAGACTCTGGAAACACCATATATTTT
TRBJ1-2 | NA | many | TRBV12-3/TRBV12-4 | CASRHDRLYGYTF | TGTGCCAGCAGACACGACAGGCTATATGGCTACACCTTC
TRBJ1-1 | NA | many | TRBV7-8 | CASSFTRQLNTEAFF | TGTGCCAGCAGCTTTACAAGACAACTGAACACTGAAGCTTTCTTT
TRBJ1-1 | NA | few | TRBV11-1 | CASSPISGARATEAFF | TGTGCCAGCAGCCCCATCTCCGGGGCCCGAGCCACTGAAGCTTTCTTT
TRBJ2-5 | NA | many | TRBV20-1 | CSARSRQETQYF | TGCAGTGCTAGGAGTCGGCAAGAGACCCAGTACTTC
TRBJ1-1 | NA | many | TRBV5-1 | CASSLGRGVNTEAFF | TGCGCCAGCAGCTTGGGAAGGGGCGTGAACACTGAAGCTTTCTTT
TRBJ1-1 | NA | many | TRBV30 | CAWSVSGTGTEAFF | TGTGCCTGGAGTGTATCCGGGACGGGGACTGAAGCTTTCTTT
TRBJ1-4 | NA | many | TRBV27 | CASRNRVNEKLFF | TGTGCCAGCAGGAACAGGGTCAATGAAAAACTGTTTTTT
TRBJ2-5 | NA | NA | TRBV5-1 | CASSAEGGRETEYF | TGCGCCAGCAGCGCCGAGGGGGGTCGGGAGACCGAGTACTTC
TRBJ2-7 | NA | NA | TRBV6-5 | CASSSPTVVGYEQYF | TGTGCCAGCAGTTCCCCGACAGTGGTAGGCTACGAGCAGTACTTC
TRBJ2-2 | NA | many | TRBV5-1 | CASSLAPDTGELFF | TGCGCCAGCAGCTTGGCGCCAGACACCGGGGAGCTGTTTTTT
TRBJ1-5 | NA | NA | TRBV2 | CASTNGGPRGNQPQHF | TGTGCCAGCACCAATGGGGGCCCCCGCGGCAATCAGCCCCAGCATTTT
TRBJ2-2 | NA | NA | TRBV11-2 | CASSLELVTGELFF | TGTGCCAGCAGCTTAGAACTCGTCACCGGGGAGCTGTTTTTT
TRBJ1-2 | NA | many | TRBV12-3/TRBV12-4 | CASSLVPGHGYTF | TGTGCCAGCAGTTTAGTTCCGGGACATGGCTACACCTTC
TRBJ1-5 | NA | NA | TRBV4-1 | CGSSQGTVYSNQPQHF | TGCGGCAGCAGCCAAGGAACGGTCTATAGCAATCAGCCCCAGCATTTT
TRBJ1-1 | NA | many | TRBV28 | CASSFVVTRPLNTEAFF | TGTGCCAGCAGTTTTGTGGTGACCCGCCCCCTGAACACTGAAGCTTTCTTT
TRBJ2-7 | TRBD2 | many | TRBV19 | CASSIWTSGDYEQYF | TGTGCCAGTAGTATCTGGACTAGCGGGGACTACGAGCAGTACTTC
TRBJ1-1 | NA | few | TRBV9 | CASSVDLGGNTEAFF | TGTGCCAGCAGCGTAGATTTGGGGGGGAACACTGAAGCTTTCTTT
TRBJ2-7 | NA | few | TRBV28 | CASSQDYEQHF | TGTGCCAGCAGTCAGGACTACGAGCAGCACTTC
TRBJ2-5 | TRBD1 | many | TRBV20-1 | CSARAGGGETQYF | TGCAGTGCTAGAGCAGGGGGCGGGGAGACCCAGTACTTC
TRBJ2-2 | NA | few | TRBV15 | CATSRDPPGASTGGLFF | TGTGCCACCAGCAGAGATCCTCCCGGGGCGAGCACCGGGGGGCTGTTTTTT
TRBJ1-1 | NA | many | TRBV11-2 | CASSSLDLRNTEAFF | TGTGCCAGCAGCTCGCTAGACCTGAGGAACACTGAAGCTTTCTTT
TRBJ1-1 | NA | many | TRBV27 | CASSPRGALPEAFF | TGTGCCAGCAGCCCTCGGGGCGCCTTACCTGAAGCTTTCTTT
TRBJ2-7 | NA | few | TRBV20-1 | CSASLEGAGSYEQYF | TGCAGTGCTAGCCTGGAGGGGGCCGGGTCCTACGAGCAGTACTTC
TRBJ1-2 | TRBD1 | many | TRBV6-1 | CASSNHFVTGTGDGYTF | TGTGCCAGCAGTAACCACTTCGTTACCGGGACAGGGGATGGCTACACCTTC
TRBJ1-1 | NA | NA | TRBV13 | CASSLEPLPEAFF | TGTGCCAGCAGCTTAGAACCCCTCCCGGAAGCTTTCTTT
TRBJ2-5 | TRBD2 | NA | TRBV20-1 | CSAGLAGVQETQYF | TGCAGTGCGGGGCTAGCGGGGGTACAAGAGACCCAGTACTTC
TRBJ1-5 | TRBD1 | many | TRBV24-1 | CATSDSGTGGFQPQHF | TGTGCCACCAGTGACTCCGGGACAGGGGGATTTCAGCCCCAGCATTTT
TRBJ1-6 | NA | NA | TRBV27 | CASSREPGVNSPLHF | TGTGCCAGCAGCAGGGAGCCAGGGGTAAATTCACCCCTCCACTTT